This T cell receptor (beta chain) was documented in a study of PD-1 blockade in mismatch repair-deficient tumors. Findings and limits, study-wide: Tumor-resident clones, often undetectable pretreatment in blood, expanded then contracted after pembrolizumab.

The data were produced by immunoSEQ multiplex PCR, yet TCRdb's version contains in-frame clones alone and is incomplete. Among 100,000 to 150,000 clones listed, around 83% were seen once. Mismatch repair deficiency was confirmed in all patients, by PCR or immunohistochemistry. This clone has only one observation. Its antigen is unidentified. The V gene end was trimmed by 3 bases and the J gene end by 1 base; junction bases not matched to a gene: 1. Germline CDR1 reads SGHAT; CDR2 reads FQDESV (reference sequence). The CDR3 has 14 residues. V gene TRBV11-1 combines with J gene TRBJ2-3; 7 bases are shared with TRBD1. The origin of this receptor is an adult with mismatch repair-deficient cancer. The input for sequencing was peripheral blood, taken 44 weeks after starting pembrolizumab. The CDR3 sequence is CASSFTGGTDTQYF. The CDR3 DNA reads as TGTGCCAGCAGCTTCACAGGGGGCACAGATACGCAGTATTTT.